This T cell receptor beta chain originates from a study of identical twins. The study's findings and limits: For out-of-frame beta sequences, excess twin sharing was weaker.

The table lists this clonotype with many counts. No antigen is known for it. TCRdb reprocessed the 5' RACE reads via MiXCR and lists one record per CDR3 protein. The sample holds over 200,000 distinct CDR3 sequences, approximately 9% seen once. The CDR3 length is 13 residues. The germline V gene has CDR1 SGHTA and CDR2 FQGNSA. V was clipped by 5 bases and J by 9 bases, with 14 bases between them. The chain employs TRBV7-2 and TRBJ1-5; D possibly corresponds to TRBD1 (5 bases). This TCR was sampled from a woman aged 18-29 years in good health. The sample taken for sequencing was memory (CD45RO+) T cells sorted from blood. The CDR3 region has the DNA TGTGCCAGCAGCCAGGGCGGGGAGCCGCCCCAGCATTTT. Its translation: CASSQGGEPPQHF.